This TCR beta chain was recorded in a study of follicular helper T cells after annual influenza vaccination. Study-wide context: For some subjects, blood spans the 2013-2014, 2014-2015 and 2015-2016 annual vaccinations.

As for time point: 2014-2015 season, pre-vaccination. Vaccine contraindications, substance abuse, HIV/AIDS, active malignancy and active illness excluded donors. This CDR3 spans 15 amino acids. Germline V gene sequence: CDR1 SGHNT, CDR2 YYREEE (reference sequence). V gave up 3 bases and J gave up 5 bases, with 15 bases separating them. In the case of this clone: What it recognizes is unknown.

Study-wide results and limits: Just about 9-21% of cells analyzed had recovered productive TCRB sequences.

TCRdb keeps only in-frame clones here, not all; method: immunoSEQ multiplex PCR. The sample shows some 9,000 clones, roughly 79% of them seen only once. The receptor was isolated from an adult who received the influenza vaccine. The chain joins TRBV5-4 to TRBJ2-1; a possible D gene is TRBD1 (6 bases). Sequencing was performed on CXCR5+ CD38- circulating T follicular helper cells from blood, taken on the day of influenza vaccination. Sample subset: circulating Tfh, non-naive CD4+CXCR5+PD-1+ (ICOS+CD38+ or ICOS-CD38-). CDR3: CASSSFRDKDNEQFF. DNA for the CDR3: TGTGCCAGCAGCTCTTTCCGGGACAAAGACAATGAGCAGTTCTTC.